Below, 13 T cell receptor beta chains from the same sample are listed, as sequenced in a study of control samples from healthy donors and cancer patients. Here immunoSEQ multiplex PCR was the method, and the copy in TCRdb shows in-frame clones only, minus some. In the table there are 75,000 to 100,000 clones, 80% to 95% of which are singletons. The specimen was blood. The receptors derive from a human donor in good health. The donor label of this sample is uncertain.

The V and J genes are TRBV6-4 and TRBJ2-7; 10 bases are a match to TRBD2. CDR1 and CDR2 from the germline V gene are MRHNA and SNTAGT. The CDR3 spans 18 residues. V gave up 2 bases and J gave up 0 bases; unmatched junction bases: 10. This CDR3 reads CASSDHGTSVEFSYEQYV. In nucleotides, the CDR3 is TGTGCCAGCAGTGACCACGGGACTAGCGTCGAGTTCTCCTACGAGCAGTACGTC.

J is TRBJ2-5 and V is TRBV15; no reliable D call. Trimming left V 8 bases short and J 2 bases short, with 9 bases between. The CDR3 is made up of 12 amino acids. Germline assignment: CDR1 LNHNV and CDR2 YYDKDF (reference sequence). In nucleotides, the CDR3 is TGTGCCACCGGCCGGGTACAAGAGACCCAGTACTTC. Translating gives CATGRVQETQYF.

The V call is TRBV3-1 (or the pseudogene TRBV3-2), the J call TRBJ2-5, with D perhaps TRBD1 or TRBD2 (5 bases each). CDR3 length: 15 amino acids. Trimming took 8 bases from V and 2 from J, leaving 18 bases between them. Germline-derived CDR1 and CDR2 are LGHDT and YNNKEL (reference sequence). CDR3 nucleotides: TGTGCCAGCGGATCTTCTAGCTGGGGGCAAGAGACCCAGTACTTC. Amino acids: CASGSSSWGQETQYF.

The chain employs TRBV5-1 and TRBJ2-1, with D perhaps TRBD2 (5 bases). The CDR3 runs 13 residues. V lost 4 bases to trimming and J lost 9 bases, with 14 bases between them. CDR1 SGHRS and CDR2 YFSETQ come from the germline V gene. DNA for the CDR3: TGCGCCAGCAGCCCCGACGGGGAACCTGAGCAGTTCTTC. Its translation is CASSPDGEPEQFF. The complete variable domain, with remaining parts taken from reference TRBV5-1 and TRBJ2-1, reads KAGVTQTPRYLIKTRGQQVTLSCSPISGHRSVSWYQQTPGQGLQFLFEYFSETQRNKGNFPGRFSGRQFSNSRSEMNVSTLELGDSALYLCASSPDGEPEQFFGPGTRLTVL.

This chain joins TRBV2 and TRBJ2-3; the D is unclear. CDR3 length equals 17 residues. Germline CDR1 is SNHLY and CDR2 is FYNNEI. V lost 3 bases and J 1 base, leaving 17 bases between the germline ends. The CDR3 loop reads CASSELGSKGGTDTQYF. The CDR3 nucleotides read TGTGCCAGCAGTGAGTTAGGCTCAAAAGGAGGCACAGATACGCAGTATTTT. The full variable domain, completed using reference TRBV2 and TRBJ2-3, is EPEVTQTPSHQVTQMGQEVILRCVPISNHLYFYWYRQILGQKVEFLVSFYNNEISEKSEIFDDQFSVERPDGSNFTLKIRSTKLEDSAMYFCASSELGSKGGTDTQYFGPGTRLTVL.

The chain combines TRBV5-6 with TRBJ1-4; TRBD1 agrees at 10 bases. Germline CDR1 is SGHDT and CDR2 is YYEEEE. Germline trimming cut 0 bases from V and 8 bases from J; bases unmatched to any gene: 7. The CDR3 sequence is 16 residues long. In DNA form, the CDR3 reads TGTGCCAGCAGCTTGGGGGGACAGGGGAGTCAGGAAAAACTGTTTTTT. It specifies CASSLGGQGSQEKLFF.

The V and J genes are TRBV27 and TRBJ1-2, with D possibly TRBD1 on 5 matching bases. The CDR3 extends over 14 amino acids. V was clipped by 2 bases and J by 7 bases, with 14 bases between them. The germline CDR1 and CDR2 sequences are MNHEY and SMNVEV (reference sequence). CDR3 sequence: CASSLKGRGGGYTF. DNA of the CDR3: TGTGCCAGCAGTTTAAAGGGGCGGGGAGGTGGCTACACCTTC.

J is TRBJ1-2 and V is TRBV19; 7 bases match TRBD1. This CDR3 has 15 amino acids. The V gene end was trimmed by 6 bases and the J gene end by 5 bases; junction bases not matched to a gene: 12. CDR1 and CDR2 (germline): LNHDA, SQIVND (reference sequence). As DNA, the CDR3 is TGTGCCAGTAGGAGGGACAGCGCCAGGAATTATGGCTACACCTTC. Its translation: CASRRDSARNYGYTF.

The chain couples TRBV19 to TRBJ2-7; 8 bases are shared with TRBD1. CDR1 LNHDA and CDR2 SQIVND come from the germline V gene (reference sequence). The CDR3 is made up of 13 amino acids. The junction had 9 bases not matched to a gene; V was cut back by 10 bases and J by 4 bases. This CDR3 reads CATQWRQGYEQYF. The CDR3 bases are TGTGCCACCCAATGGAGACAGGGGTACGAGCAGTACTTC.

The chain has TRBV7-2 and TRBJ1-4; a possible D gene is TRBD1 (6 bases). The CDR3 runs 13 residues. Germline V gives CDR1 SGHTA, CDR2 FQGNSA. V was shortened by 3 bases and J by 8 bases, with 10 bases between the two germline ends. In nucleotides, the CDR3 is TGTGCCAGCAGCTTTGGGGGCCGGGAAAAACTGTTTTTT. This codes for CASSFGGREKLFF.

CDR3 nucleotide sequence: TGTGCCAGCAGCGTAGATCCCCCAACAGGGACCCTAAACATTCAGTACTTC. This codes for CASSVDPPTGTLNIQYF. This chain connects TRBV9 to TRBJ2-4, with D possibly being TRBD1 (6 bases). V lost 0 bases and J 6 bases, leaving 19 bases between the germline ends. The CDR3 loop spans 17 amino acids. CDR1 and CDR2 (germline): SGDLS, YYNGEE.

The genes are TRBV2 and TRBJ2-2; TRBD2 matches 9 bases. J lost 0 bases, V lost 5 bases, and 13 bases had no gene match. The CDR3 totals 19 residues. CDR1 and CDR2 (germline): SNHLY, FYNNEI. The CDR3: CASSPPFGAGGPNTGELFF. CDR3 DNA sequence: TGTGCCAGCAGTCCCCCGTTTGGAGCGGGGGGTCCGAACACCGGGGAGCTGTTTTTT.

This clone has a single count. The chain joins TRBV19 to TRBJ2-3; 7 nucleotides agree with TRBD2. The V segment lost 3 bases and the J segment 0 bases; nucleotides outside the gene matches: 9. The CDR3 sequence is 17 residues long. CDR1 is LNHDA and CDR2 is SQIVND in the germline V gene (reference sequence). The CDR3 reads CASSIGVGRGSTDTQYF. CDR3 nucleotides: TGTGCCAGTAGTATTGGGGTTGGGCGGGGGAGCACAGATACGCAGTATTTT.